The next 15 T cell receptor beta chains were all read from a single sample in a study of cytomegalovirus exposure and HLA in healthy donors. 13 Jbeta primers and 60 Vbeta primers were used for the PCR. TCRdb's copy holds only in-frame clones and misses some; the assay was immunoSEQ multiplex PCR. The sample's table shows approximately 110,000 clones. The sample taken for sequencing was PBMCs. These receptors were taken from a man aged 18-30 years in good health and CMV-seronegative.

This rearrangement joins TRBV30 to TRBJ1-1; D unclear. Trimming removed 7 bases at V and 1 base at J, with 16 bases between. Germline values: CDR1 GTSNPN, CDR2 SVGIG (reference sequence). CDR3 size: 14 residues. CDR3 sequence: CASISNRGNTEAFF. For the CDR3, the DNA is TGTGCCTCAATATCCAACCGGGGGAACACTGAAGCTTTCTTT.

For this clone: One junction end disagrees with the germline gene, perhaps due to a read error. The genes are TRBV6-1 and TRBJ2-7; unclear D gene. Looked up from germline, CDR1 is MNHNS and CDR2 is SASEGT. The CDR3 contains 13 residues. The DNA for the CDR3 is TGTGCCAGCAGTGAACTAATTGTCGGAGACCCCGACTTC. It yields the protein CASSELIVGDPDF.

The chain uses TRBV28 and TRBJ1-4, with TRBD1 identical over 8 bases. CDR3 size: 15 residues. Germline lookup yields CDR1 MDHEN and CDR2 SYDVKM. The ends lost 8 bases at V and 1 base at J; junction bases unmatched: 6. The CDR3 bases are TGTGCCAGCGTCACAGGGGGGGTAACTAATGAAAAACTGTTTTTT. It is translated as CASVTGGVTNEKLFF. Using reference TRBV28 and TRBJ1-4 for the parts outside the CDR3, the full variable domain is DVKVTQSSRYLVKRTGEKVFLECVQDMDHENMFWYRQDPGLGLRLIYFSYDVKMKEKGDIPEGYSVSREKKERFSLILESASTNQTSMYLCASVTGGVTNEKLFFGSGTQLSVL.

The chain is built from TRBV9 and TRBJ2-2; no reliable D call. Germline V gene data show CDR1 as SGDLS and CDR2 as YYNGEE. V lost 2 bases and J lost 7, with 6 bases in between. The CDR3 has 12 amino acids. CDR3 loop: CASSVVGGELFF. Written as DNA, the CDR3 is TGTGCCAGCAGCGTGGTCGGCGGGGAGCTGTTTTTT.

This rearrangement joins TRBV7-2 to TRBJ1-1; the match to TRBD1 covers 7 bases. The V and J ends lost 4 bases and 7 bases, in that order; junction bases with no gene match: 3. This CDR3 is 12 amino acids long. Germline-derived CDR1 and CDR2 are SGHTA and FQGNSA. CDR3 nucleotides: TGTGCCAGCAGCTCCAGACAGGGTGAAGCTTTCTTT. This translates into CASSSRQGEAFF.

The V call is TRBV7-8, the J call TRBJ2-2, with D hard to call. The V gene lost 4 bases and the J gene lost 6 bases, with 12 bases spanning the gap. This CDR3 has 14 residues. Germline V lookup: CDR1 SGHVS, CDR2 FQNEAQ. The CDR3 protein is CASSSAGSAGELFF. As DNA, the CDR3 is TGTGCCAGCAGCTCGGCAGGTTCCGCCGGGGAGCTGTTTTTT.

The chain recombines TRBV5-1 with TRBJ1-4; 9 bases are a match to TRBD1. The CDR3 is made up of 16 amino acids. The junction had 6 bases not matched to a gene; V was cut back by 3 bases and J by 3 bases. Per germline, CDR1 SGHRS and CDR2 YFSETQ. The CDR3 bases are TGCGCCAGCAGCTACCGGACAGGGGAGGCTAATGAAAAACTGTTTTTT. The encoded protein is CASSYRTGEANEKLFF.

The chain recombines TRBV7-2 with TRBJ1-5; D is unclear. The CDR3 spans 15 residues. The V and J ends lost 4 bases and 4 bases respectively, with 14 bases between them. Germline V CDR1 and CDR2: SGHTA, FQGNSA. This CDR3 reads CASSSSGIWNQPQHF. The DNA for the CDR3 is TGTGCCAGCAGCTCGTCGGGGATTTGGAATCAGCCCCAGCATTTT.

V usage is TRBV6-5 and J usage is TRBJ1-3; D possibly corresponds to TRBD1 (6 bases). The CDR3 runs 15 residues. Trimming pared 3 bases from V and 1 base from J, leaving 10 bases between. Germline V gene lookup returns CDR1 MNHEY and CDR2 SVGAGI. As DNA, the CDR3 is TGTGCCAGCAGTTATAACAGGGCATCTGGAAACACCATATATTTT. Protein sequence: CASSYNRASGNTIYF.

In DNA, the CDR3 is TGCGCCAGCAGCCAATTTGATGAACCGGGACTAGCGGGAGTCTATGAGCAGTTCTTC. Residues: CASSQFDEPGLAGVYEQFF. The J gene is TRBJ2-1, the V gene TRBV4-1, with 14 nucleotides matching TRBD2. CDR1 MGHRA and CDR2 YSYEKL come from the germline V gene. The CDR3 length is 19 residues. V was clipped by 2 bases and J by 8 bases; unmatched bases: 14.

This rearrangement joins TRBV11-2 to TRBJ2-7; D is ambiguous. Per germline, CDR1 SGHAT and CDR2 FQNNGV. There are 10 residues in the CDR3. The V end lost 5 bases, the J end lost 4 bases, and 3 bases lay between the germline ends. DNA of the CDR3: TGTGCCAGCAGCCGTTACGAGCAGTACTTC. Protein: CASSRYEQYF.

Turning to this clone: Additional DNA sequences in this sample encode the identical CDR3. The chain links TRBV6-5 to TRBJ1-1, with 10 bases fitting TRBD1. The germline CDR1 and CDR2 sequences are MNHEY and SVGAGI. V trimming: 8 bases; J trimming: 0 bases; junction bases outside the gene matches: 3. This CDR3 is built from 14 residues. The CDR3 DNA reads TGTGCCAGCCGGACAGGGGGACTGAACACTGAAGCTTTCTTT. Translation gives CASRTGGLNTEAFF.

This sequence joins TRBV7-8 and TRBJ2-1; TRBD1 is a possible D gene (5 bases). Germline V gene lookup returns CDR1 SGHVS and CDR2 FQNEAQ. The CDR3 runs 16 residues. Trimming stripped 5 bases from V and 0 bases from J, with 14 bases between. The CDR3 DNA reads TGTGCCAGCAGCCCTATTACAGGTAGCTCCTACAATGAGCAGTTCTTC. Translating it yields CASSPITGSSYNEQFF.

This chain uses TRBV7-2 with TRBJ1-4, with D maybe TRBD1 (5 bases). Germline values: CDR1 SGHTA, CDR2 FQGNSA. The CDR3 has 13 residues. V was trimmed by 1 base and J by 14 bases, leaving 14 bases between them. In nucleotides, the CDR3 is TGTGCCAGCAGCTTAGTAGGGGAGGCCGCGCTGTTTTTT. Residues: CASSLVGEAALFF.

The CDR3 reads CASSYTRQGPNYGYTF. In DNA form, the CDR3 reads TGTGCCAGCAGTTACACCCGGCAGGGGCCTAACTATGGCTACACCTTC. The chain links TRBV6-5 to TRBJ1-2, with D tentatively TRBD1 (6 bases). The V end lost 2 bases, the J end lost 0 bases, and 13 bases lay between the germline ends. Germline V gives CDR1 MNHEY, CDR2 SVGAGI. This CDR3 comprises 16 residues.